The text below deals with one TCR beta chain. The data originate from a study of blood T cell repertoires in COVID-19. Across the whole study: Samples taken during acute and convalescent COVID-19 were collected in the United States, Italy and Spain. In each case, the material was cDNA or gDNA derived from T cells, B-cell-depleted T cells, or PBMCs.

Original handling: The assay estimated nucleated cells by amplifying reference gene primers. Clones were read by immunoSEQ multiplex PCR, and TCRdb kept only the in-frame ones, dropping some. The V and J calls and clone size are taken from that table; D and trimming were inferred from the DNA. The table lists about 300,000 clones, roughly 88% of them singletons, with under 8% in the top ten. The CDR3 length is 14 residues. With V trimmed by 0 bases and J by 5 bases, 3 bases remained unmatched. CDR1 is SGHRS and CDR2 is YFSETQ in the germline V gene. The chain links TRBV5-1 to TRBJ2-3; 7 bases are a match to TRBD2. The TCR sequence derives from a woman younger than 45 who had recovered from COVID-19. Sequencing used peripheral blood. In DNA form, the CDR3 reads TGCGCCAGCAGCTTGGCCCCTAGCGGAGATACGCAGTATTTT. The encoded protein is CASSLAPSGDTQYF.